This TCR beta chain comes out of a study of CD8 T cells in ankylosing spondylitis. Findings and limits, study-wide: Reported data indicate significant enrichment of disease-linked clones within matched ankylosing spondylitis synovial fluid. For ankylosing spondylitis blood, a TCR beta motif of several highly homologous variants appeared characteristic.

This clonotype has only a few counts. The antigen is not known. The V end was cut by 1 base, the J end by 0 bases, with 10 bases between. This CDR3 has 15 amino acids. For TCR beta, libraries came from quantitative 5'-RACE with molecular barcodes. TCRdb redid the calling of the 5' RACE reads with MiXCR, one entry per CDR3 protein. The sample lists around 300,000 distinct CDR3 sequences; around 20% were seen once. The chain has TRBV12-3 or TRBV12-4 and TRBJ2-7; D perhaps matches TRBD2 (6 bases). The sequence was obtained from a female donor with ankylosing spondylitis or in good health (not recorded which). Sequencing was carried out using blood, either unsorted or a sorted T cell fraction (not recorded which). CDR3 DNA: TGTGCCAGCAGTTTAGTAGCGGCTAGCTCCTACGAGCAGTACTTC. Translation gives CASSLVAASSYEQYF.